These T cell receptor beta chains were read from a single sample in a study of CD8+CD57+ T cells in acquired aplastic anemia. TCRdb passed the reads through MiXCR, listing each CDR3 protein once. The data show roughly 130,000 distinct CDR3 sequences, about half seen once. The sample consisted of sorted CD4+, CD8+, or CD8+CD57+ T cells (not recorded which) from PBMCs. The origin of the receptors is a human donor in good health, serving as a control. The CDR3 runs from the conserved cysteine through the conserved F or W. A D gene is named only where the DNA matches it firmly. Clone size is not always given. Where it is, it says once, few, many or a class for expanded clones.

V: TRBV15; size: few; D: TRBD2; J: TRBJ2-1; CDR3: CATIKAGGSYNEQFF; DNA: TGTGCCACCATAAAGGCGGGAGGCTCCTACAATGAGCAGTTCTTC
V: TRBV5-6; size: many; D: TRBD1; J: TRBJ2-2; CDR3: CASSFTGGRELFF; DNA: TGTGCCAGCAGCTTTACAGGGGGCAGGGAGCTGTTTTTT
V: TRBV27; size: few; D: NA; J: TRBJ1-1; CDR3: CASSLVQSANTEAFF; DNA: TGTGCCAGCAGTTTGGTCCAATCGGCGAACACTGAAGCTTTCTTT
V: TRBV2; size: few; D: NA; J: TRBJ2-7; CDR3: CASSDRASYEQYF; DNA: TGTGCCAGCAGTGACAGGGCCTCATACGAGCAGTACTTC
V: TRBV7-2; size: many; D: NA; J: TRBJ1-1; CDR3: CASSLDFRGGTEAFF; DNA: TGTGCCAGCAGCTTAGATTTCCGAGGCGGCACTGAAGCTTTCTTT
V: TRBV29-1; size: many; D: TRBD2; J: TRBJ2-2; CDR3: CSVEGGLNTGELFF; DNA: TGCAGCGTTGAAGGGGGACTAAACACCGGGGAGCTGTTTTTT
V: TRBV20-1; size: many; D: NA; J: TRBJ1-1; CDR3: CSARYPQNTEAFF; DNA: TGCAGTGCTAGGTACCCACAGAACACTGAAGCTTTCTTT
V: TRBV2; size: NA; D: TRBD1; J: TRBJ1-2; CDR3: CASAPGTANYGYTF; DNA: TGTGCCAGCGCCCCCGGGACAGCTAACTATGGCTACACCTTC
V: TRBV20-1; size: NA; D: NA; J: TRBJ2-7; CDR3: CSAHDDHSYEQYF; DNA: TGCAGTGCACATGACGACCACTCCTACGAGCAGTACTTC
V: TRBV20-1; size: NA; D: TRBD2; J: TRBJ2-5; CDR3: CSARGSAGVTVQETQYF; DNA: TGCAGTGCTAGGGGTTCGGCGGGAGTAACAGTACAAGAGACCCAGTACTTC
V: TRBV10-3; size: NA; D: TRBD1; J: TRBJ2-2; CDR3: CAARQGGTGGELFF; DNA: TGTGCCGCCCGGCAAGGGGGCACTGGCGGGGAGCTGTTTTTT
V: TRBV2; size: NA; D: NA; J: TRBJ2-2; CDR3: CASRPGWGGEVGELFF; DNA: TGTGCCAGCAGACCCGGGTGGGGGGGCGAGGTCGGGGAGCTGTTTTTT
V: TRBV29-1; size: NA; D: TRBD1; J: TRBJ2-7; CDR3: CSVVGSGTASGEQYF; DNA: TGCAGCGTTGTTGGATCCGGGACAGCCTCCGGCGAGCAGTACTTC
V: TRBV2; size: NA; D: NA; J: TRBJ2-1; CDR3: CASSDSGSSYNEQFF; DNA: TGTGCCAGCAGTGATAGTGGGAGCTCCTACAATGAGCAGTTCTTC
V: TRBV7-3; size: NA; D: NA; J: TRBJ2-3; CDR3: CASSLTGQSTDTQYF; DNA: TGTGCCAGCAGCTTAACAGGACAGAGCACAGATACGCAGTATTTT
V: TRBV4-1; size: many; D: NA; J: TRBJ1-2; CDR3: CASSQDQDSLGYGYTF; DNA: TGCGCCAGCAGCCAAGATCAAGACAGCCTGGGCTATGGCTACACCTTC
V: TRBV20-1; size: NA; D: NA; J: TRBJ2-5; CDR3: CSAPGLVKETQYF; DNA: TGCAGTGCCCCGGGCCTGGTAAAAGAGACCCAGTACTTC
V: TRBV15; size: many; D: TRBD1; J: TRBJ1-4; CDR3: CATSTRTQGAQGKLFF; DNA: TGTGCCACCAGTACTCGTACACAGGGGGCGCAGGGAAAACTGTTTTTT
V: TRBV2; size: NA; D: NA; J: TRBJ1-1; CDR3: CASSWTLMNTEAFF; DNA: TGTGCCAGCTCGTGGACACTTATGAACACTGAAGCTTTCTTT
V: TRBV2; size: NA; D: NA; J: TRBJ1-5; CDR3: CASSDRGVGQPQHF; DNA: TGTGCCAGCAGCGATCGGGGGGTCGGTCAGCCCCAGCATTTT
V: TRBV2; size: many; D: NA; J: TRBJ1-1; CDR3: CASRGSSGTEAFF; DNA: TGTGCCAGCAGAGGGTCCTCCGGGACTGAAGCTTTCTTT
V: TRBV20-1; size: NA; D: TRBD1; J: TRBJ1-6; CDR3: CSAATGDNSPLHF; DNA: TGCAGTGCTGCTACAGGGGATAATTCACCCCTCCACTTT
V: TRBV2; size: NA; D: NA; J: TRBJ2-5; CDR3: CASSGGADYQETQYF; DNA: TGTGCCAGCAGTGGAGGGGCAGACTACCAAGAGACCCAGTACTTC
V: TRBV10-3; size: NA; D: NA; J: TRBJ2-7; CDR3: CASSLDSYEQYF; DNA: TGTGCCAGCAGTTTAGACTCCTACGAGCAGTACTTC
V: TRBV6-1; size: many; D: TRBD1; J: TRBJ2-7; CDR3: CASRESPWTGSYEQYF; DNA: TGTGCCAGCAGGGAATCACCATGGACAGGGTCCTACGAGCAGTACTTC
V: TRBV15; size: NA; D: NA; J: TRBJ2-7; CDR3: CATSRSRGPYEQYF; DNA: TGTGCCACCAGCAGATCCCGGGGCCCCTACGAGCAGTACTTC
V: TRBV2; size: NA; D: TRBD1; J: TRBJ1-6; CDR3: CASMRGQLNF; DNA: TGTGCCAGCATGAGGGGACAGCTGAACTTT
V: TRBV12-3/TRBV12-4; size: NA; D: TRBD2; J: TRBJ2-3; CDR3: CASRQFSGTSGGPQGAQYF; DNA: TGTGCCAGCAGACAATTTTCAGGGACTAGCGGGGGGCCTCAGGGGGCGCAGTATTTT
V: TRBV19; size: many; D: NA; J: TRBJ2-7; CDR3: CASRGTGTNEQYF; DNA: TGTGCCAGTAGGGGGACCGGGACCAACGAGCAGTACTTC
V: TRBV10-2; size: NA; D: TRBD2; J: TRBJ2-1; CDR3: CASSDGRGGNNEQFF; DNA: TGCGCCAGCAGTGATGGGCGGGGGGGGAACAATGAGCAGTTCTTC
V: TRBV12-3/TRBV12-4; size: many; D: TRBD1; J: TRBJ1-4; CDR3: CASSLYGTGNEKLFF; DNA: TGTGCCAGCAGTTTATATGGGACAGGGAATGAAAAACTGTTTTTT
V: TRBV4-2; size: NA; D: TRBD1; J: TRBJ1-6; CDR3: CASSQRGTVSQPLHF; DNA: TGTGCCAGCAGCCAACGAGGGACAGTATCCCAACCCCTCCACTTT
V: TRBV19; size: once; D: NA; J: TRBJ2-3; CDR3: CASSAGQTDTQYF; DNA: TGTGCCAGTAGTGCGGGACAGACAGATACGCAGTATTTT
V: TRBV9; size: NA; D: TRBD1; J: TRBJ2-5; CDR3: CASSAGTGNQETQYF; DNA: TGTGCCAGCAGCGCAGGGACAGGGAATCAAGAGACCCAGTACTTC
V: TRBV7-8; size: many; D: NA; J: TRBJ1-2; CDR3: CASSLGRGNYGYTF; DNA: TGTGCCAGCAGCTTAGGGCGGGGAAACTATGGCTACACCTTC
V: TRBV19; size: NA; D: NA; J: TRBJ1-2; CDR3: CASSSPGANYGYTF; DNA: TGTGCCAGTAGTAGTCCAGGGGCTAACTATGGCTACACCTTC
V: TRBV2; size: NA; D: TRBD2; J: TRBJ2-3; CDR3: CASSEQTGGPGTQYF; DNA: TGTGCCAGCAGTGAGCAGACGGGGGGGCCAGGTACGCAGTATTTT
V: TRBV18; size: many; D: NA; J: TRBJ2-3; CDR3: CASSPYTDTQYF; DNA: TGTGCCAGCTCACCCTACACAGATACGCAGTATTTT
V: TRBV10-3; size: NA; D: NA; J: TRBJ2-6; CDR3: CAISDGGGGSAGANVLTF; DNA: TGTGCCATCAGTGACGGGGGAGGGGGGTCGGCTGGGGCCAACGTCCTGACTTTC
V: TRBV29-1; size: few; D: TRBD2; J: TRBJ2-1; CDR3: CSVTLAGGHSEQFF; DNA: TGCAGCGTTACCCTAGCGGGGGGGCACAGTGAGCAGTTCTTC
V: TRBV11-3; size: many; D: NA; J: TRBJ1-1; CDR3: CASSLGAANTEAFF; DNA: TGTGCCAGCAGCTTAGGCGCAGCCAACACTGAAGCTTTCTTT
V: TRBV25-1; size: NA; D: TRBD1; J: TRBJ2-1; CDR3: CASSEVGQGRNEQFF; DNA: TGTGCCAGCAGTGAAGTGGGACAGGGGCGCAATGAGCAGTTCTTC
V: TRBV10-3; size: NA; D: NA; J: TRBJ1-2; CDR3: CAISEVQGDGYTF; DNA: TGTGCCATCAGTGAGGTACAGGGTGATGGCTACACCTTC
V: TRBV6-1; size: NA; D: TRBD1; J: TRBJ1-2; CDR3: CASSVGQGHYTF; DNA: TGTGCCAGCAGTGTGGGACAGGGACACTACACCTTC
V: TRBV6-2/TRBV6-3; size: NA; D: NA; J: TRBJ2-7; CDR3: CASSFPPTYEQYF; DNA: TGTGCCAGCAGTTTCCCCCCTACCTACGAGCAGTACTTC
V: TRBV29-1; size: NA; D: TRBD1; J: TRBJ1-3; CDR3: CSEQGAGNTIYF; DNA: TGCAGCGAACAGGGGGCTGGAAACACCATATATTTT
V: TRBV2; size: NA; D: NA; J: TRBJ1-6; CDR3: CASSEALLGSPLHF; DNA: TGTGCCAGCAGCGAGGCCTTATTAGGTTCACCCCTCCACTTT